The 12 T cell receptor beta chains listed next were all sequenced from one sample in a study of blood T cell repertoires in COVID-19. TCRdb's copy holds only in-frame clones and misses some; the assay was immunoSEQ multiplex PCR. The sample holds 65,000 to 80,000 clones, 88% seen once. Specimen: peripheral blood. The receptors were sampled from a man aged 45-65 years with active COVID-19.

The rearrangement uses TRBV10-3 and TRBJ1-2, with 7 bases aligning to TRBD1. This CDR3 comprises 15 residues. CDR1 is ENHRY and CDR2 is SYGVKD in the germline V gene. Trimming at V came to 2 bases and at J to 0 bases, leaving 3 bases not matched to a gene. CDR3 protein: CAISEGTETNYGYTF. The CDR3 DNA is TGTGCCATCAGTGAGGGGACAGAGACTAACTATGGCTACACCTTC.

This chain links TRBV7-8 with TRBJ2-7, with 8 positions matching TRBD2. In germline, CDR1 is SGHVS, CDR2 FQNEAQ. The CDR3 has 16 residues. V dropped 5 bases and J dropped 3; count of bases not matched to a gene: 12. CDR3 nucleotide sequence: TGTGCCAGCAGCCCCACCCTAGCGGGCGGTAACTACGAGCAGTACTTC. This sequence encodes CASSPTLAGGNYEQYF. Drawing the rest from reference TRBV7-8 and TRBJ2-7, the complete variable domain is GAGVSQSPRYKVAKRGQDVALRCDPISGHVSLFWYQQALGQGPEFLTYFQNEAQLDKSGLPSDRFFAERPEGSVSTLKIQRTQQEDSAVYLCASSPTLAGGNYEQYFGPGTRLTVT.

This rearrangement joins TRBV6-2 or TRBV6-3 to TRBJ1-2, with 7 bases that match TRBD1. Germline V gene lookup returns CDR1 MNHEY and CDR2 SVGEGT. The CDR3 has 14 amino acids. V was clipped by 5 bases and J by 3 bases; unmatched bases: 6. This CDR3 is CASSHGGTDYGYTF. The CDR3 DNA follows: TGTGCCAGCAGTCACGGAGGGACAGACTATGGCTACACCTTC.

The rearrangement uses TRBV25-1 and TRBJ2-7, with TRBD1 as a possible D gene (6 bases). Trimming pared 0 bases from V and 2 bases from J, leaving 14 bases between. CDR1 is MGHDK and CDR2 is SYGVNS in the germline V gene. This CDR3 contains 16 residues. The CDR3 is CASSEYAGVFAYEQYF. The CDR3 region has the DNA TGTGCCAGCAGTGAATATGCAGGGGTGTTCGCCTACGAGCAGTACTTC.

V and J are TRBV19 and TRBJ2-7; perhaps TRBD2 as D (5 bases). V shed 1 base and J shed 3 bases, with 10 bases lying between them. The CDR3 runs 14 residues. The germline V gene encodes CDR1 LNHDA and CDR2 SQIVND (reference sequence). CDR3 loop: CASSIGPGLYEQYF. The CDR3 DNA reads TGTGCCAGTAGTATAGGACCCGGACTCTACGAGCAGTACTTC.

This clone appeared a few times. The chain links TRBV7-9 to TRBJ2-1, with a tentative D call TRBD1 (6 bases). CDR3 length: 17 amino acids. Germline CDR1 and CDR2: SEHNR and FQNEAQ (reference sequence). Trimming pared 2 bases from V and 5 bases from J, leaving 19 bases between. As DNA, the CDR3 is TGTGCCAGCAGCTTACTCCCACAGGGCTTTGGGAACAATGAGCAGTTCTTC. Its protein is CASSLLPQGFGNNEQFF.

V and J are TRBV4-2 and TRBJ1-1, with D tentatively TRBD1 (5 bases). Germline V lookup: CDR1 LGHNA, CDR2 YNFKEQ. V dropped 4 bases and J dropped 1 base, with 13 bases sitting between them. This CDR3 is 15 amino acids long. Here the CDR3 DNA reads TGTGCCAGCAGCCTCCGAGACAGAGCGAACACTGAAGCTTTCTTT. Translation gives CASSLRDRANTEAFF.

This clone occurred a few times. The CDR3 reads CASSQDLSGRANEQFF. The CDR3 bases are TGTGCCAGCAGCCAAGATCTGAGCGGGAGGGCCAATGAGCAGTTCTTC. The rearrangement joins TRBV4-2 to TRBJ2-1, with 10 bases identical to TRBD2. Germline CDR1 LGHNA, CDR2 YNFKEQ. The trim removed 0 bases at V and 6 bases at J, leaving 5 bases unmatched. The CDR3 length is 16 residues.

This sequence joins TRBV7-2 and TRBJ2-5, with 7 bases fitting TRBD2. CDR3 size: 14 residues. Trimming took 5 bases from V and 1 from J; bases not matched to a gene: 4. Germline V gene data show CDR1 as SGHTA and CDR2 as FQGNSA. CDR3: CASSIPSGQETQYF. The CDR3 DNA sequence: TGTGCCAGCAGCATACCTAGCGGCCAAGAGACCCAGTACTTC.

This rearrangement joins TRBV3-1 (or the pseudogene TRBV3-2) to TRBJ2-7; 10 bases align to TRBD1. V gave up 4 bases and J gave up 0 bases; unmatched junction bases: 6. The CDR3 loop spans 16 amino acids. Germline loops: CDR1 LGHDT, CDR2 YNNKEL (reference sequence). CDR3: CASSLTGTGVSYEQYF. Written as DNA, the CDR3 is TGTGCCAGCAGCCTGACCGGGACAGGGGTCTCCTACGAGCAGTACTTC.

This clone was detected a few times. This chain connects TRBV3-1 (or the pseudogene TRBV3-2) to TRBJ2-5; 7 bases align to TRBD2. The junction had 12 bases not matched to a gene; V was cut back by 5 bases and J by 3 bases. This CDR3 region has 16 residues. CDR1 and CDR2 (germline): LGHDT, YNNKEL (reference sequence). CDR3 residues: CASSTHRDGRKETQYF. CDR3 in DNA: TGTGCCAGCAGCACCCACCGGGACGGGAGGAAAGAGACCCAGTACTTC.

This rearrangement joins TRBV19 to TRBJ1-1; 9 positions match TRBD1. The CDR3 runs 13 residues. V gave up 5 bases and J gave up 5 bases; unmatched junction bases: 3. Germline-derived CDR1 and CDR2 are LNHDA and SQIVND (reference sequence). The CDR3 DNA sequence: TGTGCCAGTAGTTGGACAGGGGCGACTGAAGCTTTCTTT. Its translation is CASSWTGATEAFF.